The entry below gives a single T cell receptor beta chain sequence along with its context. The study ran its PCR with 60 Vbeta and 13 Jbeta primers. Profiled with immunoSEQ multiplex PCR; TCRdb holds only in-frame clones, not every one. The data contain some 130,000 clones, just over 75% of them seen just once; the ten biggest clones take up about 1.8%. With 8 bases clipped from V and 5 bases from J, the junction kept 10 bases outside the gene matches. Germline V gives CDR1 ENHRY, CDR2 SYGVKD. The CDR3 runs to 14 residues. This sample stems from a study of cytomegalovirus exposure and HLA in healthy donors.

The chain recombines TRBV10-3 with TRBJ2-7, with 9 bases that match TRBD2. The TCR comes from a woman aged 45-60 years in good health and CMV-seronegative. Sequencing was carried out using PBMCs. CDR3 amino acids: CAIGETSGWDEQYV. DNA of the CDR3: TGTGCCATCGGGGAGACTAGCGGTTGGGACGAGCAGTACGTC.